A selection of T cell receptor beta chains follows, all from one sample in a study of a mutant IDH1 vaccine in newly diagnosed glioma. Assay: immunoSEQ multiplex PCR; the TCRdb copy retains only in-frame clones and omits some. The sample has about 56,000 clones, around four fifths seen once. No antigen has been identified for these receptors. The material was PBMCs, obtained from a glioma patient whose treatment included an IDH1 peptide vaccine. All receptors derive from a woman between 50 and 59 years old with glioma. The CDR3 runs from the conserved cysteine through the conserved F or W. Fields, in order: clone size, J gene, V gene, D gene, CDR3 protein, CDR3 DNA. D genes are given only for firm matches. The size entry is marked missing in some rows and otherwise reads once, few, many or a size class.

-,TRBJ1-3,TRBV5-6,-,CASSKMGGNTIYF,TGTGCCAGCAGCAAAATGGGCGGAAACACCATATATTTT
-,TRBJ2-7,TRBV27,TRBD1,CASGYRDRGREQYF,TGTGCCAGCGGGTACCGGGACAGGGGGCGTGAGCAGTACTTC
few,TRBJ2-7,TRBV5-5,TRBD1,CASSGEGQGAYEQYF,TGTGCCAGCAGCGGCGAGGGACAGGGGGCGTACGAGCAGTACTTC
-,TRBJ2-5,TRBV5-1,-,CASSLAGAETQYF,TGCGCCAGCAGCTTGGCAGGGGCCGAGACCCAGTACTTC
-,TRBJ1-1,TRBV5-1,-,CASRGLPNTEAFF,TGCGCCAGCCGGGGTTTGCCGAACACTGAAGCTTTCTTT
-,TRBJ1-3,TRBV4-2,-,CASSQDLSGPSGNTIYF,TGTGCCAGCAGCCAAGACTTATCGGGGCCCTCTGGAAACACCATATATTTT
few,TRBJ1-1,TRBV7-3,-,CASSLHSATEAFF,TGTGCCAGCAGCTTACATTCGGCCACTGAAGCTTTCTTT
-,TRBJ2-5,TRBV9,TRBD2,CASSVSGGGYQETQYF,TGTGCCAGCAGCGTCTCTGGCGGGGGGTACCAAGAGACCCAGTACTTC
-,TRBJ2-2,TRBV2,TRBD1,CASSGDRGASGELFF,TGTGCCAGCAGTGGGGACAGGGGCGCGTCCGGGGAGCTGTTTTTT
-,TRBJ2-7,TRBV4-1,-,CASSRVGSSYEQYF,TGCGCCAGCAGCCGGGTAGGGAGCTCCTACGAGCAGTACTTC
-,TRBJ1-2,TRBV7-9,-,CASSLGRVAYGYTF,TGTGCCAGCAGCTTAGGGAGGGTTGCCTATGGCTACACCTTC
-,TRBJ2-7,TRBV9,-,CASSENPVVGPGAGEQYF,TGTGCCAGCAGCGAAAACCCAGTCGTGGGACCGGGGGCGGGCGAGCAGTACTTC
-,TRBJ2-7,TRBV18,-,CASSPRGPYEQYF,TGTGCCAGCTCACCAAGGGGCCCCTACGAGCAGTACTTC
-,TRBJ2-3,TRBV9,-,CASSVFKGRTDTQYF,TGTGCCAGCAGCGTCTTTAAGGGGCGCACAGATACGCAGTATTTT
-,TRBJ1-5,TRBV30,-,CAWSVKGPGGGQPQHF,TGTGCCTGGAGTGTAAAGGGACCGGGGGGAGGACAGCCCCAGCATTTT
-,TRBJ2-2,TRBV9,-,CASSVAGATNTGELFF,TGTGCCAGCAGCGTAGCAGGGGCGACGAACACCGGGGAGCTGTTTTTT
-,TRBJ1-5,TRBV14,-,CASSETLAQPQHF,TGTGCCAGCAGCGAAACACTTGCTCAGCCCCAGCATTTT
-,TRBJ1-5,TRBV2,TRBD1,CASSATTGYQPQHF,TGTGCCAGCAGTGCCACGACAGGGTATCAGCCCCAGCATTTT
-,TRBJ1-1,TRBV6-5,-,CASSSGRRNAEAFF,TGTGCCAGCAGTTCTGGACGACGGAACGCTGAAGCTTTCTTT
-,TRBJ1-4,TRBV29-1,TRBD1,CSGQGPTNEKLFF,TGCAGCGGACAGGGCCCAACTAATGAAAAACTGTTTTTT
-,TRBJ2-2,TRBV9,-,CASSVDGYSTGELFF,TGTGCCAGCAGCGTAGATGGCTACAGCACCGGGGAGCTGTTTTTT
-,TRBJ2-2,TRBV9,-,CASSVTGGGGTGELFF,TGTGCCAGCAGCGTCACTGGTGGGGGTGGAACCGGGGAGCTGTTTTTT
-,TRBJ1-1,TRBV7-6,-,CASSLGAERNTEAFF,TGTGCCAGCAGCTTAGGGGCAGAGAGGAACACTGAAGCTTTCTTT
-,TRBJ2-7,TRBV7-9,TRBD2,CASGRRGFSYEQYF,TGTGCCAGCGGGCGGCGGGGGTTCTCCTACGAGCAGTACTTC
-,TRBJ1-5,TRBV2,-,CASRTSPLGWNTIASNQPQHF,TGTGCCAGCAGGACATCGCCCCTTGGGTGGAATACGATTGCTAGCAATCAGCCCCAGCATTTT
-,TRBJ1-5,TRBV27,-,CASSPGGYMLGQPQHF,TGTGCCAGCAGTCCCGGGGGGTACATGCTAGGGCAGCCCCAGCATTTT
-,TRBJ2-7,TRBV5-1,-,CASSSFDYSYEQYF,TGCGCCAGCAGCTCGTTCGACTATTCCTACGAGCAGTACTTC
-,TRBJ2-3,TRBV5-1,-,CASSVTTDTQYF,TGCGCCAGCAGCGTAACCACAGATACGCAGTATTTT
few,TRBJ1-2,TRBV7-6,-,CASSPQGNYGYTF,TGTGCCAGCAGTCCACAGGGAAACTATGGCTACACCTTC